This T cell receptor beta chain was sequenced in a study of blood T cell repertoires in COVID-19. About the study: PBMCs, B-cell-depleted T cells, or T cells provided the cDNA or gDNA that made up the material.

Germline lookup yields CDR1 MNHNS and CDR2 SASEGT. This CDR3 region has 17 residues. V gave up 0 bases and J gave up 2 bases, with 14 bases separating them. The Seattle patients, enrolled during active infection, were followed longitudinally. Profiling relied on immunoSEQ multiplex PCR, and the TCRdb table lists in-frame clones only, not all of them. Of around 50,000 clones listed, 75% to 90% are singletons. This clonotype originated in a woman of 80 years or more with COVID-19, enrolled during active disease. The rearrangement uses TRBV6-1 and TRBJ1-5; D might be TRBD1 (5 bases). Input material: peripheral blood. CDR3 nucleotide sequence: TGTGCCAGCAGTGAAGCCCGTGGGAGGGGTGGCAATCAGCCCCAGCATTTT. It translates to CASSEARGRGGNQPQHF.